The 13 T cell receptor beta chains reported below all come from one sample, sequenced in a study of cytomegalovirus exposure and HLA in healthy donors (dated by TCRdb to 2015 to 2018). The library relied on the immunoSEQ multiplex PCR assay. For the multiplex PCR, a mixture combining 60 forward primers for TCR Vbeta segments and 13 reverse primers for TCR Jbeta segments was used. The clones in this table, taken by TCRdb from immuneACCESS, are in-frame only. Not every clone is retained; where verified, under half of the shortfall comes from an unresolved V gene, and the cause of the rest is unknown. This sample comprises over 95,000 clones, 60% to 85% of them detected only once. Jointly, the top ten make up roughly 12% of the sample. Sequencing used PBMCs. The source of these receptors is a woman aged 40 to 55 in good health and CMV-seropositive.

J is TRBJ1-1 and V is TRBV7-3; 9 positions match TRBD1. V lost 1 base and J lost 10; bases outside the gene matches: 7. This CDR3 comprises 14 residues. Germline loops: CDR1 SGHTA, CDR2 FQGTGA. Here the CDR3 DNA reads TGTGCCAGCAGCTTAATGTCGACAGGGGGTGTAGCTTTCTTT. Protein sequence: CASSLMSTGGVAFF.

V is TRBV4-1 and J is TRBJ2-1; a possible D gene is TRBD2 (6 bases). Germline V gene data show CDR1 as MGHRA and CDR2 as YSYEKL. V lost 1 base and J lost 0, with 13 bases in between. The CDR3 extends over 17 amino acids. The CDR3 DNA follows: TGCGCCAGCAGCCAAGTGCCGGGACTTAGCTCCTACAATGAGCAGTTCTTC. Translating it yields CASSQVPGLSSYNEQFF.

CDR3 protein: CSVGALTEAFF. The CDR3 bases are TGCAGCGTTGGGGCTCTCACTGAAGCTTTCTTT. The chain is built from TRBV29-1 and TRBJ1-1; D unresolved. Germline V lookup: CDR1 SQVTM, CDR2 ANQGSEA. This CDR3 comprises 11 residues. The V end was cut by 4 bases, the J end by 4 bases, with 7 bases between.

The chain is built from TRBV5-1 and TRBJ1-1, with TRBD1 as a possible D gene (5 bases). This CDR3 comprises 13 residues. CDR1 is SGHRS, CDR2 YFSETQ, per germline. The V end was cut by 5 bases, the J end by 4 bases, with 12 bases between. CDR3 coding DNA: TGCGCCAGCAGTTCCAGGGAAGGCACTGAAGCTTTCTTT. It encodes CASSSREGTEAFF.

This chain links TRBV25-1 with TRBJ2-3; D perhaps matches TRBD2 (6 bases). Trimming pared 3 bases from V and 1 base from J, leaving 17 bases between. This CDR3 contains 17 residues. Germline V lookup: CDR1 MGHDK, CDR2 SYGVNS. The CDR3 spells CASSDMKRSGGTDTQYF. CDR3 DNA: TGTGCCAGCAGTGATATGAAGAGGTCGGGGGGCACAGATACGCAGTATTTT.

This rearrangement joins TRBV5-1 to TRBJ2-2, with a weak D call TRBD1 (6 bases). Trimming left V 4 bases short and J 0 bases short, with 13 bases between. The CDR3 is 16 amino acids. Germline V gives CDR1 SGHRS, CDR2 YFSETQ. CDR3 in DNA: TGCGCCAGCAGCCCTGGACAGACTACGAACACCGGGGAGCTGTTTTTT. Its translation is CASSPGQTTNTGELFF. Based on the CDR3 plus reference TRBV5-1 and TRBJ2-2, the full variable domain is KAGVTQTPRYLIKTRGQQVTLSCSPISGHRSVSWYQQTPGQGLQFLFEYFSETQRNKGNFPGRFSGRQFSNSRSEMNVSTLELGDSALYLCASSPGQTTNTGELFFGEGSRLTVL.

This chain joins TRBV6-5 and TRBJ1-1; TRBD1 matches at 7 bases. Germline V gene sequence: CDR1 MNHEY, CDR2 SVGAGI. With V trimmed by 6 bases and J by 10 bases, 11 bases remained unmatched. The CDR3 totals 13 residues. Written as DNA, the CDR3 is TGTGCCAGCAGCGGTAACAGGGGTTTAGTAGCTTTCTTT. This encodes CASSGNRGLVAFF.

The chain links TRBV4-1 to TRBJ1-5, with 7 bases that match TRBD1. V shed 4 bases and J 9 bases; nucleotides not matched to a gene: 9. CDR3 length equals 14 residues. From germline, CDR1 is MGHRA and CDR2 YSYEKL. CDR3 nucleotides: TGCGCCAGCAGCCCGAGCCTACAGGGGAGGCCCCAGCATTTT. Translation: CASSPSLQGRPQHF.

V gene TRBV10-3 combines with J gene TRBJ2-4, with D possibly matching TRBD1 (6 bases). Per the germline V gene, CDR1 is ENHRY and CDR2 is SYGVKD. Between the trimmed V and J ends, which lost 8 bases and 3 bases, there was a span of 11 bases. The CDR3 length is 13 residues. The CDR3 sequence: CAIGGGGKNIQYF. The CDR3 coding sequence is TGTGCCATCGGGGGCGGTGGCAAAAACATTCAGTACTTC.

Worth noting for this clone: In the same sample, other DNA sequences code for this CDR3. The chain carries TRBV2 and TRBJ2-5, with 7 bases matching TRBD1. The V gene's germline CDR1 is SNHLY and CDR2 FYNNEI. CDR3 length equals 13 residues. V lost 6 bases to trimming and J lost 2 bases; unmatched junction nucleotides: 3. CDR3 bases: TGTGCCAGCAGGGGACAGCCTCAAGAGACCCAGTACTTC. Its protein is CASRGQPQETQYF.

Comments on this clone: This sample includes further DNA sequences coding for the same CDR3. The J gene is TRBJ1-1, the V gene TRBV5-6; 7 bases agree with TRBD1. The CDR3 contains 18 residues. Germline values: CDR1 SGHDT, CDR2 YYEEEE. The trim removed 3 bases at V and 6 bases at J, leaving 20 bases unmatched. Written as DNA, the CDR3 is TGTGCCAGCAGCTCAGAAACACACCGATACGGACAGGCGGCTGAAGCTTTCTTT. Translation: CASSSETHRYGQAAEAFF.

V and J are TRBV5-6 and TRBJ1-1; D not certain. The ends were cut back, 0 bases at V and 1 base at J, with 7 bases in the middle. CDR3 size: 14 residues. The germline V gene encodes CDR1 SGHDT and CDR2 YYEEEE. The CDR3 region is CASSLGPGNTEAFF. In DNA form, the CDR3 reads TGTGCCAGCAGCTTGGGACCAGGGAACACTGAAGCTTTCTTT. Combining the CDR3 with reference TRBV5-6 and TRBJ1-1 gives the whole variable domain DAGVTQSPTHLIKTRGQQVTLRCSPKSGHDTVSWYQQALGQGPQFIFQYYEEEERQRGNFPDRFSGHQFPNYSSELNVNALLLGDSALYLCASSLGPGNTEAFFGQGTRLTVV.

The chain joins TRBV5-1 to TRBJ2-3; possible D gene TRBD2, 5 bases. This CDR3 spans 14 amino acids. CDR1 and CDR2 from the germline V gene are SGHRS and YFSETQ. V dropped 0 bases and J dropped 5 bases, with 10 bases sitting between them. The CDR3 region is CASSLGLAVDTQYF. In nucleotides, the CDR3 is TGCGCCAGCAGCTTGGGGCTAGCCGTAGATACGCAGTATTTT.